This T cell receptor (beta chain) is drawn from a study of CD8+ T cells in alopecia areata (dated by TCRdb to 2016 to 2019). For context, the study as a whole: In both human patients and the C3H/HeJ mouse model, the study applied high-throughput TCRbeta sequencing to look at T cell clonal expansion in alopecia areata. Amplification of TCRbeta CDR3 regions was done by immunoSEQ multiplex PCR using 35 Vbeta forward primers and 13 Jbeta reverse primers. Clonality in the scalp was compared among normal scalp (n=4), patchy alopecia areata scalp (n=8), and alopecia totalis/universalis scalp (n=8). In humans, TCRbeta sequencing was performed on scalp tissue and on sorted CD4+ and CD8+ peripheral blood T cells from healthy controls and from patients with patchy or totalis/universalis alopecia areata. RNA came from the PAXgene miRNA kit for fixed scalp, the miRNeasy kit for PBMCs, and the RNeasy kit for mouse skin.

CDR1 and CDR2, per the germline V gene (reference sequence), are SEHNR and FQNEAQ. The junction shows trimming of 4 bases on V and 0 bases on J, plus 10 bases between the germline ends. From the cysteine up to the phenylalanine, the CDR3 has a length of 14 residues. This entry keeps only the CDR3 DNA: 42 bases, framed from base 1. Study-wide conclusions, independent of this receptor: Compared with normal scalp, lesional scalp had higher clonality and more expanded CD8+ clones, particularly in alopecia totalis/universalis, a pattern that suggests antigenic drive. Shared TCR sequences between patients were less evident than in mice, which may be partly attributable to HLA diversity in the patient population. Scalp TCR repertoire analysis is complicated because resident alphabeta T cells in normal human skin are also sequenced, whereas mouse skin is dominated by gammadelta T cells.

Note on this clone: Its antigen remains unidentified. Qualities for individual bases were not recorded, and no much larger clone is one base off.

PBMCs were isolated by density centrifugation and stained for CD3, CD4 and CD8, after which CD4+ and CD8+ T cells were sorted on a FACSAria. Unaffected controls provided scalp biopsies and blood samples. The library relied on the immunoSEQ multiplex PCR assay. To provide template for TCR sequencing, every sample had RNA extracted and reverse transcribed into cDNA. SuperScript III was used for first-strand cDNA synthesis, primed with a 2:1 mix of oligo-dT and random hexamers. A synthetic immune receptor repertoire was used to gauge amplification bias, and whatever bias remained was removed computationally. In the paper's pipeline: Raw reads were preprocessed to remove errors, and CDR3 was defined according to IMGT conventions as the region from the conserved cysteine to phenylalanine. Clonality was calculated as 1 minus Shannon entropy normalized by log2 of the number of productive unique TCRs. Whether each scalp clone was CD4 or CD8 was inferred by checking scalp TCRbeta sequences against the CD4 and CD8 repertoires from sorted blood. The table comes from immuneACCESS by way of TCRdb, which keeps in-frame sequences with V and J called. Part of the clones is missing from these tables; in studies checked, under half for an unresolved V gene and the rest for unknown reasons. V, J and clone size were drawn from that table, and D and trimming were deduced from the DNA. For this sample there are over 150,000 clones; roughly 56% appear just once. Nearly 5% of the sample comes from the top ten.

This receptor chain uses TRBV7-9 and TRBJ2-7, with the D segment identity uncertain. The sample consisted of CD8+ T cells sorted from blood. The source of this sequence is a human donor in good health. The CDR3 reads CASSSGSISYEQYF. The DNA reads as follows: TGTGCCAGCAGCTCCGGGTCTATCTCCTACGAGCAGTACTTC.